A selection of T cell receptor beta chains follows, all from one sample in a study of T cell repertoires in cytomegalovirus infection. One entry per CDR3 protein results from TCRdb running MiXCR on the reads. The sample contains 450,000 to 650,000 distinct CDR3 sequences, roughly 29% of which appear only once. Sequences were obtained from PBMCs. Receptor source: a human donor in good health (CMV status not recorded). Some clones in this sample may be carry-over from other donors' samples. CDR3s include the opening cysteine and the closing phenylalanine or tryptophan. A D gene is named only where the DNA matches it firmly. Some rows have no size entry. The others give once, few or many, or a class for an expanded clone.

clone_size j_call d_call v_call cdr3_length cdr3_aa cdr3_nt
- TRBJ2-5 TRBD2 TRBV20-1 14 CSAGRGSGSETQYF TGCAGTGCTGGCCGCGGGAGTGGGTCGGAGACCCAGTACTTC
- TRBJ2-5 - TRBV28 11 CASTTRETQYF TGTGCCAGCACGACCAGAGAGACCCAGTACTTC
- TRBJ1-5 - TRBV19 15 CASRKGVMSNQPQHF TGTGCCAGTAGGAAGGGGGTTATGAGCAATCAGCCCCAGCATTTT
- TRBJ1-1 - TRBV7-6 14 CASTQYDWRTEAFF TGTGCCAGCACCCAATACGACTGGCGGACTGAAGCTTTCTTT
few TRBJ1-2 - TRBV2 14 CASRAMGGEDGYTF TGTGCCAGCAGGGCAATGGGGGGGGAAGACGGCTACACCTTC
- TRBJ1-6 - TRBV12-3/TRBV12-4 18 CASSDLGGPAGRYPPLHF TGTGCCAGCAGTGACCTCGGGGGGCCAGCCGGGCGATATCCACCCCTCCACTTT
- TRBJ1-5 - TRBV7-9 12 CASSLFLQPQHF TGTGCCAGCAGCTTGTTCCTGCAGCCCCAGCATTTT
- TRBJ2-1 - TRBV10-3 16 CAIRSVERNSYNEQFF TGTGCCATCAGAAGTGTAGAGCGGAACTCCTACAATGAGCAGTTCTTC
- TRBJ2-4 - TRBV7-6 12 CASSPRGDIQYF TGTGCCAGCAGCCCCAGGGGGGACATTCAGTACTTC
once TRBJ2-3 TRBD2 TRBV9 17 CASSVGSSGRYTDTQYF TGTGCCAGCAGCGTAGGGAGTAGCGGGAGGTACACAGATACGCAGTATTTT
- TRBJ2-3 - TRBV10-3 15 CAISGTGMGTDTQYF TGTGCCATCAGCGGAACAGGGATGGGCACAGATACGCAGTATTTT
many TRBJ1-3 - TRBV7-2 16 CASSPRRGTFGNTIYF TGTGCCAGCAGTCCCCGGAGAGGTACCTTCGGGAACACCATATATTTT
many TRBJ2-7 - TRBV7-2 15 CASSLVFEPSYEQYF TGTGCCAGCAGCTTAGTGTTTGAGCCCTCCTACGAGCAGTACTTC
- TRBJ2-1 - TRBV30 14 CAWEDKSSYNEQFF TGTGCCTGGGAGGACAAGAGCTCCTACAATGAGCAGTTCTTC
- TRBJ1-1 - TRBV7-9 13 CASSWGQGTEAFF TGTGCCAGCAGTTGGGGGCAGGGCACTGAAGCTTTCTTT
few TRBJ1-2 TRBD1 TRBV12-3/TRBV12-4 14 CASRGQGAVRGYTF TGTGCCAGCAGGGGACAGGGGGCAGTTCGTGGCTACACCTTC
many TRBJ2-1 - TRBV7-2 15 CASSPAFRVYNEQFF TGTGCCAGCAGCCCCGCCTTCAGGGTCTACAATGAGCAGTTCTTC